The 32 T cell receptor beta chains listed next were all sequenced from one sample in a study of shared clonotypes between healthy human individuals. CD45RO negativity and positive selection for CCR7 defined naive CD8 cells, a population that excluded terminally differentiated effector memory CD45RA+ cells. Only in-frame clones appear in the TCRdb table, and some are missing; sequencing was by immunoSEQ multiplex PCR. The sample records 1.5 million to 2.5 million clones, about 95% being singletons. The specimen was naive CD8+ T cells sorted from blood. These receptors were collected from a man between 18 and 29 years old in good health.

Turning to this clone: Distinct nucleotide sequences in the sample also encode this CDR3. This chain links TRBV5-8 with TRBJ2-7; tentatively, D is TRBD1 (5 bases). Trimming took off 0 bases at V and 7 bases at J, with 11 bases between the two ends. This CDR3 is 13 amino acids long. The germline V gene encodes CDR1 SGHTS and CDR2 YDEGEE. The CDR3 nucleotides read TGTGCCAGCAGCTTGGGGGGAAACAGGGAGCAGTACTTC. This encodes CASSLGGNREQYF.

J is TRBJ2-7 and V is TRBV28; D gene uncertain. V was trimmed by 6 bases and J by 2 bases, leaving 20 bases between them. Germline V gene lookup returns CDR1 MDHEN and CDR2 SYDVKM. The CDR3 consists of 16 residues. The CDR3 DNA reads as TGTGCCAGCAGGTCGCCACGCACCCCCCAAGCCTACGAGCAGTACTTC. Its translation: CASRSPRTPQAYEQYF.

DNA for the CDR3: TGTGCCAGTTTAGCGGGGGGGTTCGGGAATGAGCAGTTCTTC. Translation gives CASLAGGFGNEQFF. The rearrangement uses TRBV19 and TRBJ2-1; 11 bases line up with TRBD2. The CDR3 is 14 residues long. The germline V gene has CDR1 LNHDA and CDR2 SQIVND (reference sequence). With 8 bases clipped from V and 7 bases from J, the junction kept 7 bases outside the gene matches.

The CDR3 DNA is TGTGCCAGCACTAAAGGACAGGACAGCAATCAGCCCCAGCATTTT. This codes for CASTKGQDSNQPQHF. The genes are TRBV7-8 and TRBJ1-5, with 7 bases matching TRBD1. The V segment lost 7 bases and the J segment 1 base; nucleotides outside the gene matches: 7. The CDR3 sequence is 15 residues long. CDR1 SGHVS and CDR2 FQNEAQ come from the germline V gene.

The chain carries TRBV10-2 and TRBJ2-3; D call uncertain. The V end was cut by 2 bases, the J end by 4 bases, with 13 bases between. The CDR3 is 15 residues long. The germline V gene has CDR1 WSHSY and CDR2 SAAADI. CDR3 in amino acids: CASSETWGSADTQYF. CDR3 DNA: TGCGCCAGCAGTGAGACGTGGGGATCCGCAGATACGCAGTATTTT.

Turning to this clone: Distinct nucleotide sequences in the sample also encode this CDR3. The chain is built from TRBV27 and TRBJ1-5, with D perhaps matching TRBD1 (5 bases). CDR3 length: 14 residues. The V and J ends lost 3 bases and 6 bases respectively, with 12 bases between them. Germline V lookup: CDR1 MNHEY, CDR2 SMNVEV (reference sequence). CDR3 protein: CASSLGGSGQPQHF. CDR3 in DNA: TGTGCCAGCAGTTTGGGGGGAAGTGGTCAGCCCCAGCATTTT.

In its sample, this clone was seen a few times. The chain couples TRBV7-9 to TRBJ1-2; a possible D gene is TRBD1 (6 bases). The V end lost 3 bases, the J end lost 8 bases, and 13 bases lay between the germline ends. Per germline, CDR1 SEHNR and CDR2 FQNEAQ (reference sequence). This CDR3 comprises 13 residues. DNA for the CDR3: TGTGCCAGCAGCTTGGCGGACAGAAGGGGCTACACCTTC. Protein product: CASSLADRRGYTF.

This chain links TRBV7-3 with TRBJ1-3; D gene uncertain. Germline V gene data show CDR1 as SGHTA and CDR2 as FQGTGA. The V end lost 4 bases, the J end lost 3 bases, and 13 bases lay between the germline ends. The CDR3 totals 15 residues. CDR3 nucleotides: TGTGCCAGCAGCTCCCACCAGGTGGGTGGAAACACCATATATTTT. Encoded protein: CASSSHQVGGNTIYF.

The V call is TRBV6-5, the J call TRBJ1-1; 7 nucleotides agree with TRBD1. CDR3 length: 16 residues. The germline gives CDR1 MNHEY, CDR2 SVGAGI. Trimming cost V 0 bases and J 0 bases; bases outside gene matches: 4. The CDR3 bases are TGTGCCAGCAGTTACTCTTGGGACAGTGTGAACACTGAAGCTTTCTTT. This translates into CASSYSWDSVNTEAFF.

The chain is built from TRBV20-1 and TRBJ2-5, with D possibly being TRBD1 or TRBD2 (7 bases each). Germline V gene sequence: CDR1 DFQATT, CDR2 SNEGSKA (reference sequence). This CDR3 region has 11 residues. V lost 8 bases to trimming and J lost 7 bases, with 14 bases between them. Here the CDR3 DNA reads TGCAGTCATCCAGGGGGGGGGACCCAGTACTTC. It codes for CSHPGGGTQYF.

The chain carries TRBV6-5 and TRBJ1-1; TRBD1 matches 7 bases. The length of the CDR3 is 13 residues. CDR1 and CDR2 from the germline V gene are MNHEY and SVGAGI. Trimming took 7 bases from V and 1 from J; bases not matched to a gene: 3. The CDR3 DNA sequence: TGTGCCAGCAAAGGGACAGCGAACACTGAAGCTTTCTTT. It yields the protein CASKGTANTEAFF.

This chain links TRBV6-6 with TRBJ2-1, with a tentative D call TRBD2 (6 bases). V was cut by 4 bases and J by 7 bases, with 14 bases left in between. Germline-derived CDR1 and CDR2 are MNHNY and SVGAGI (reference sequence). The CDR3 totals 14 residues. DNA of the CDR3: TGTGCCAGCAGTTCCCAGCTAGCGCTTAATGAGCAGTTCTTC. Its translation: CASSSQLALNEQFF.

The chain couples TRBV30 to TRBJ1-5; the D is unclear. The germline gives CDR1 GTSNPN, CDR2 SVGIG (reference sequence). Trimming removed 1 base from V and 3 bases from J, with 7 bases in between. The CDR3 runs 13 residues. The CDR3 coding sequence is TGTGCCTGGAGTGAAGGGTTCAATCAGCCCCAGCATTTT. Its protein is CAWSEGFNQPQHF.

The chain has TRBV30 and TRBJ1-4; TRBD1 might be the D (6 bases). This CDR3 comprises 13 residues. Germline CDR1 reads GTSNPN; CDR2 reads SVGIG (reference sequence). Deletions cut 3 bases from V and 7 bases from J, with 12 bases between. The CDR3 DNA follows: TGTGCCTGGAGCTTTCAGGGGAGTGAAAAACTGTTTTTT. This translates into CAWSFQGSEKLFF.

The chain recombines TRBV19 with TRBJ2-7; D unresolved. The ends were cut back, 2 bases at V and 7 bases at J, with 18 bases in the middle. The V gene's germline CDR1 is LNHDA and CDR2 SQIVND (reference sequence). The CDR3 sequence is 15 residues long. This CDR3 is CASSIRGAPSEEQYF. CDR3 in DNA: TGTGCCAGTAGTATAAGAGGTGCCCCGTCGGAAGAGCAGTACTTC.

V is TRBV6-1 and J is TRBJ2-7; 8 bases align to TRBD1. CDR1 and CDR2 (germline): MNHNS, SASEGT. V shed 2 bases and J 2 bases; nucleotides not matched to a gene: 5. This CDR3 has 15 amino acids. CDR3 residues: CASSEFGTGAYEQYF. In DNA form, the CDR3 reads TGTGCCAGCAGTGAATTCGGGACAGGTGCCTACGAGCAGTACTTC.

This clone was found once. The gene calls are TRBV6-5 and TRBJ2-7, with D hard to call. V lost 5 bases and J 4 bases, leaving 12 bases between the germline ends. There are 13 residues in the CDR3. Germline values: CDR1 MNHEY, CDR2 SVGAGI. The CDR3 spells CASSKQLSYEQYF. The CDR3 DNA sequence: TGTGCCAGCAGTAAACAACTGTCGTACGAGCAGTACTTC.

In the case of this clone: This specimen includes other DNA sequences encoding the same CDR3. The chain joins TRBV6-1 to TRBJ2-7, with TRBD1 matching over 11 bases. CDR3 length: 15 amino acids. The V and J ends lost 6 bases and 0 bases, in that order; junction bases with no gene match: 4. Germline V gene data show CDR1 as MNHNS and CDR2 as SASEGT. The CDR3 region is CASRTGTGGSYEQYF. The CDR3 DNA reads TGTGCCAGCAGGACCGGGACAGGGGGCTCCTACGAGCAGTACTTC.

Remarks on this clone: The junction and the germline gene differ at one end; a read error may be behind it. Here the CDR3 DNA reads TGTGCTAGCAGCTTAGAAGGCGGGGGAGTTAACACCGGGGAGCTGTTTTTT. Its protein is CASSLEGGGVNTGELFF. The chain employs TRBV7-7 and TRBJ2-2; 7 bases match TRBD2. Germline assignment: CDR1 SSHAT and CDR2 FNYEAQ (reference sequence). The CDR3 runs to 17 residues.

The chain employs TRBV18 and TRBJ1-1, with D maybe TRBD1 (6 bases). V was trimmed by 0 bases and J by 1 base, leaving 15 bases between them. The CDR3 length is 17 residues. In germline, CDR1 is KGHSH, CDR2 LQKENI. CDR3 region: CASSPPGTLSANTEAFF. The CDR3 nucleotides are TGTGCCAGCTCACCACCCGGGACACTTTCGGCGAACACTGAAGCTTTCTTT.

This clone was recorded only once. The gene calls are TRBV5-6 and TRBJ1-2; TRBD1 matches at 7 bases. Per germline, CDR1 SGHDT and CDR2 YYEEEE. The CDR3 sequence is 15 residues long. Trimming cost V 0 bases and J 2 bases; bases outside gene matches: 4. This chain's CDR3 is CASSLVGTENYGYTF. The CDR3 DNA is TGTGCCAGCAGCTTGGTCGGGACAGAGAACTATGGCTACACCTTC.

The V and J genes are TRBV25-1 and TRBJ1-2; D gene uncertain. Per germline, CDR1 MGHDK and CDR2 SYGVNS. This CDR3 spans 8 amino acids. The CDR3 loop is CVQNGYTF. The CDR3 DNA follows: TGTGTTCAGAATGGCTACACCTTC.

The J gene is TRBJ2-1, the V gene TRBV10-1, with a possible D match to TRBD2 (5 bases). Germline V gene lookup returns CDR1 WNHNN and CDR2 SYGVQD (reference sequence). V shed 3 bases and J shed 1 base, with 10 bases lying between them. This CDR3 comprises 15 residues. This chain's CDR3 is CASSDPGKSYNEQFF. As DNA, the CDR3 is TGCGCCAGCAGTGATCCGGGGAAATCCTACAATGAGCAGTTCTTC.

This chain links TRBV7-2 with TRBJ1-2, with D unclear. This CDR3 region has 13 residues. Germline-derived CDR1 and CDR2 are SGHTA and FQGNSA. V lost 3 bases and J 5 bases, leaving 10 bases between the germline ends. CDR3 DNA: TGTGCCAGCAGCTTTCGGGGTCAGTATGGCTACACCTTC. Amino acids: CASSFRGQYGYTF.

The chain recombines TRBV7-8 with TRBJ2-7; 8 nucleotides match TRBD1. Germline V gene sequence: CDR1 SGHVS, CDR2 FQNEAQ. The trim removed 2 bases at V and 0 bases at J, leaving 0 bases unmatched. The CDR3 contains 14 residues. CDR3 protein: CASSLTGGSYEQYF. DNA of the CDR3: TGTGCCAGCAGCTTAACAGGGGGCTCCTACGAGCAGTACTTC.

J is TRBJ1-2 and V is TRBV5-1; TRBD1 agrees at 7 bases. This CDR3 region has 12 residues. Trimming removed 4 bases from V and 8 bases from J; junction bases left unmatched: 5. Per the germline V gene, CDR1 is SGHRS and CDR2 is YFSETQ. The CDR3 reads CASSEQGKGYTF. CDR3 in DNA: TGCGCCAGCAGCGAACAGGGGAAGGGCTACACCTTC.

V gene TRBV9 combines with J gene TRBJ1-2; TRBD1 agrees at 9 bases. Germline V lookup: CDR1 SGDLS, CDR2 YYNGEE. The length of the CDR3 is 14 residues. The trim removed 3 bases at V and 7 bases at J, leaving 7 bases unmatched. This chain's CDR3 is CASSGAGTGSGYTF. CDR3 in DNA: TGTGCCAGCAGCGGAGCCGGGACAGGGTCTGGCTACACCTTC. Together with reference TRBV9 and TRBJ1-2, the CDR3 gives the full variable domain: DSGVTQTPKHLITATGQRVTLRCSPRSGDLSVYWYQQSLDQGLQFLIQYYNGEERAKGNILERFSAQQFPDLHSELNLSSLELGDSALYFCASSGAGTGSGYTFGSGTRLTVV.

The genes are TRBV4-1 and TRBJ2-1, with 10 bases fitting TRBD2. The CDR3 length is 16 residues. Trimming removed 0 bases from V and 8 bases from J; junction bases left unmatched: 7. Germline CDR1 is MGHRA and CDR2 is YSYEKL. CDR3 nucleotide sequence: TGCGCCAGCAGCCAAGAGGAGCGGGAGGGCCGCGATGAGCAGTTCTTC. This gives the protein CASSQEEREGRDEQFF.

The chain employs TRBV27 and TRBJ1-4; D unclear. V shed 5 bases and J shed 0 bases, with 1 base lying between them. There are 12 residues in the CDR3. Per germline, CDR1 MNHEY and CDR2 SMNVEV (reference sequence). CDR3 region: CASSTTNEKLFF. The CDR3 DNA reads as TGTGCCAGCAGTACAACTAATGAAAAACTGTTTTTT.

To note about this clone: The sample holds other DNA sequences that translate to the same CDR3. The rearrangement links TRBV11-2 to TRBJ2-7, with 8 bases aligning to TRBD2. The CDR3 has 14 residues. The germline CDR1 and CDR2 sequences are SGHAT and FQNNGV. Trimming at V came to 1 base and at J to 3 bases, leaving 2 bases not matched to a gene. CDR3 sequence reads: CASSLGLAGYEQYF. As DNA, the CDR3 is TGTGCCAGCAGCTTAGGGCTAGCGGGCTACGAGCAGTACTTC.

V gene TRBV19 combines with J gene TRBJ2-7, with a tentative D call TRBD1 (6 bases). The CDR3 is 14 residues long. CDR1 LNHDA and CDR2 SQIVND come from the germline V gene (reference sequence). The V end was cut by 5 bases, the J end by 6 bases, with 17 bases between. The CDR3 nucleotides read TGTGCCAGTAGTGGGGACACTCGGGTCGGCGAGCAGTACTTC. Its protein product is CASSGDTRVGEQYF.

V gene TRBV6-5 combines with J gene TRBJ2-2; no firm D call. Germline assignment: CDR1 MNHEY and CDR2 SVGAGI. The CDR3 is 16 amino acids. Trimming pared 0 bases from V and 6 bases from J, leaving 14 bases between. This CDR3 reads CASSYSIYGAAGELFF. DNA of the CDR3: TGTGCCAGCAGTTACTCGATTTACGGTGCCGCCGGGGAGCTGTTTTTT.